These T cell receptor beta chains were read from a single sample in a study of T-cell reconstitution after alpha-beta-depleted transplantation in children. Each CDR3 protein gets one entry after TCRdb re-called the PCR reads with MiXCR. Altogether roughly 340,000 distinct CDR3 sequences are present, around 16% being singletons, with the ten largest covering around 43%. This specimen consisted of PBMCs, mostly from graft donor cells, obtained 360 days after TCRalphabeta/CD19-depleted stem cell transplant. These receptors originate from a male patient aged 2-15 years who had a stem cell transplant for acute lymphoblastic leukemia, so the T cells may come from the graft donor. CDR3s include the opening cysteine and the closing phenylalanine or tryptophan. Each record gives: D gene, clone size, J gene, V gene, CDR3 protein, CDR3 DNA. The D gene is left open where the match is weak. Part of the rows lack a size; the others show once, few, many or a class for expanded clones.

TRBD2	few	TRBJ2-1	TRBV28	CASRPGLAGVVEQFF	TGTGCCAGCAGGCCCGGACTAGCGGGAGTAGTTGAGCAGTTCTTC
TRBD2	-	TRBJ2-1	TRBV4-3	CASSQATSGSADHPEQFF	TGCGCCAGCAGCCAAGCTACTAGCGGGTCCGCCGATCATCCTGAGCAGTTCTTC
-	few	TRBJ2-3	TRBV9	CASSVDVTPTDTQYF	TGTGCCAGCAGCGTAGATGTGACCCCAACAGATACGCAGTATTTT
-	-	TRBJ2-5	TRBV7-2	CASSSQEARGETQYF	TGTGCCAGCAGCTCCCAAGAGGCGAGGGGGGAGACCCAGTACTTC
-	many	TRBJ2-5	TRBV9	CASSVVGGLSQETQYF	TGTGCCAGCAGCGTAGTCGGGGGACTTAGTCAAGAGACCCAGTACTTC
-	-	TRBJ1-1	TRBV20-1	CSARKGASAFF	TGCAGTGCTAGAAAAGGGGCATCAGCTTTCTTT
-	few	TRBJ2-5	TRBV4-2	CASSQEFRGETQYF	TGTGCCAGCAGCCAAGAGTTTCGGGGGGAGACCCAGTACTTC
-	many	TRBJ2-5	TRBV5-6	CASSLASQETQYF	TGTGCCAGCAGCTTGGCCAGCCAAGAGACCCAGTACTTC
TRBD1	few	TRBJ2-5	TRBV5-1	CASSYLPGTAETQYF	TGCGCCAGCAGCTACCTACCCGGGACAGCGGAGACCCAGTACTTC
-	-	TRBJ2-2	TRBV30	CAWGAGRPGELFF	TGTGCCTGGGGGGCAGGGAGACCCGGGGAGCTGTTTTTT
TRBD1	once	TRBJ1-2	TRBV6-1	CASRETGGARDGYTF	TGTGCCAGCAGAGAAACAGGGGGCGCAAGGGATGGCTACACCTTC
TRBD2	few	TRBJ2-1	TRBV29-1	CSADDTGTSGAYNEQFF	TGCAGCGCCGATGATACCGGGACTAGCGGAGCCTACAATGAGCAGTTCTTC
-	-	TRBJ2-7	TRBV10-3	CAIRADRPGLNYEQYF	TGTGCCATCAGGGCCGACCGACCGGGACTCAACTACGAGCAGTACTTC
-	few	TRBJ2-1	TRBV6-6	CASSPRMDYKFF	TGTGCCAGCAGCCCCCGGATGGACTACAAATTCTTC
-	-	TRBJ2-5	TRBV10-3	CAISGTKETQYF	TGTGCCATCAGTGGGACAAAAGAGACCCAGTACTTC
TRBD2	many	TRBJ2-1	TRBV10-2	CASWGGTSGWNEQFF	TGCGCCAGCTGGGGGGGGACTAGCGGGTGGAATGAGCAGTTCTTC
TRBD1	many	TRBJ2-2	TRBV29-1	CSVDRGRTGELFF	TGCAGCGTTGATAGGGGGCGGACCGGGGAGCTGTTTTTT
TRBD1	once	TRBJ2-2	TRBV12-3/TRBV12-4	CASSSQGMAGELFF	TGTGCCAGCAGTTCACAGGGGATGGCCGGGGAGCTGTTTTTT
-	-	TRBJ2-1	TRBV6-2/TRBV6-3	CATLGTQFPQFF	TGTGCCACCCTAGGGACTCAATTCCCTCAGTTCTTC
-	-	TRBJ2-1	TRBV6-2/TRBV6-3	CASTLTGNNEQFF	TGTGCCAGCACCCTGACCGGCAACAATGAGCAGTTCTTC
-	many	TRBJ1-5	TRBV5-5	CASSLAGVQPQHF	TGTGCCAGCAGCTTGGCTGGAGTTCAGCCCCAGCATTTT
TRBD2	once	TRBJ2-5	TRBV10-3	CAISQGLAGGRTRAETQYF	TGTGCCATCAGTCAGGGACTAGCGGGAGGCCGCACCCGAGCGGAGACCCAGTACTTC
-	-	TRBJ2-1	TRBV7-6	CASSKLKGNEQFF	TGTGCCAGCAGCAAACTTAAGGGGAATGAGCAGTTCTTC
-	few	TRBJ2-1	TRBV7-2	CASSPRGLDEQFF	TGTGCCAGCAGTCCCCGGGGTCTCGATGAGCAGTTCTTC
TRBD2	few	TRBJ2-7	TRBV4-2	CASSQVEGGSPSYEQYF	TGTGCCAGCAGCCAAGTGGAGGGAGGGAGCCCTTCCTACGAGCAGTACTTC
TRBD2	-	TRBJ2-7	TRBV27	CASSPSVAGGYEQYF	TGTGCCAGCAGTCCTTCAGTAGCGGGAGGTTACGAGCAGTACTTC
-	few	TRBJ2-3	TRBV6-2/TRBV6-3	CASSYLRKKITTDTQYF	TGTGCCAGCAGTTACCTCCGAAAGAAAATAACGACAGATACGCAGTATTTT
TRBD1	-	TRBJ1-4	TRBV6-1	CASSQILGQGSEKLFF	TGTGCCAGCAGTCAAATACTTGGACAGGGGAGCGAAAAACTGTTTTTT
TRBD2	many	TRBJ2-1	TRBV6-5	CASSSGLARLNEQFF	TGTGCCAGCAGTTCGGGACTAGCGCGGCTCAATGAGCAGTTCTTC
-	few	TRBJ2-2	TRBV12-3/TRBV12-4	CASSFPGDGELFF	TGTGCCAGCAGTTTCCCAGGGGACGGGGAGCTGTTTTTT
TRBD2	-	TRBJ2-5	TRBV20-1	CSATPRLAGSQETQYF	TGCAGTGCTACTCCCCGCTTAGCGGGGTCCCAAGAGACCCAGTACTTC
-	-	TRBJ2-1	TRBV12-5	CASGLVRPFLSYNEQFF	TGTGCTAGTGGTTTGGTACGACCGTTCCTCTCCTACAATGAGCAGTTCTTC
-	-	TRBJ2-1	TRBV6-1	CASSTGTPKDEQFF	TGTGCCAGCAGCACAGGGACTCCGAAGGATGAGCAGTTCTTC
-	many	TRBJ2-1	TRBV24-1	CATSATGDLYNEQFF	TGTGCCACCAGTGCCACAGGAGACCTCTACAATGAGCAGTTCTTC
-	few	TRBJ2-3	TRBV20-1	CSARVPGTRTDTQYF	TGCAGTGCTAGAGTCCCCGGGACTCGCACAGATACGCAGTATTTT
-	-	TRBJ2-7	TRBV10-3	CATWTRSDYEQYF	TGTGCCACCTGGACCCGGTCGGACTACGAGCAGTACTTC
-	few	TRBJ1-4	TRBV7-9	CASSLTGVFNEKLFF	TGTGCCAGCAGCTTAACCGGCGTGTTTAATGAAAAACTGTTTTTT
TRBD2	-	TRBJ2-5	TRBV4-1	CASSRGTSGPQETQYF	TGCGCCAGCAGCCGAGGGACTAGCGGCCCTCAAGAGACCCAGTACTTC
-	-	TRBJ1-2	TRBV6-5	CASSYNGGDYGYTF	TGTGCCAGCAGTTACAACGGGGGGGACTATGGCTACACCTTC
TRBD1	few	TRBJ1-2	TRBV20-1	CSASSTGDYGYTF	TGCAGTGCTAGTTCGACAGGGGACTATGGCTACACCTTC
TRBD1	-	TRBJ2-5	TRBV6-5	CASSYDRGGWETQYF	TGTGCCAGCAGTTATGACAGGGGGGGTTGGGAGACCCAGTACTTC
-	-	TRBJ2-5	TRBV25-1	CASSAAGGGGTQYF	TGTGCCAGCAGTGCGGCAGGGGGCGGGGGGACCCAGTACTTC
-	-	TRBJ1-1	TRBV4-3	CASRRVRGTEAFF	TGCGCCAGCAGGAGAGTTCGGGGGACTGAAGCTTTCTTT
TRBD2	many	TRBJ2-7	TRBV15	CATSRTLAGGPYEQYF	TGTGCCACCAGCAGGACCCTAGCGGGAGGGCCCTACGAGCAGTACTTC
TRBD2	-	TRBJ2-1	TRBV19	CASSIGGRADNEQFF	TGTGCCAGTAGTATAGGCGGGAGGGCCGACAATGAGCAGTTCTTC
-	-	TRBJ1-1	TRBV5-1	CASSLVGRGGTEAFF	TGCGCCAGCAGCTTGGTTGGCAGGGGAGGGACTGAAGCTTTCTTT
TRBD2	once	TRBJ2-1	TRBV20-1	CCAPLAGRSYNEQFF	TGCTGTGCGCCCCTAGCGGGGAGATCCTACAATGAGCAGTTCTTC
TRBD1	few	TRBJ2-2	TRBV5-4	CASSLAGTGGTGELFF	TGTGCCAGCAGCTTGGCCGGGACAGGGGGCACCGGGGAGCTGTTTTTT
-	once	TRBJ2-5	TRBV9	CASSVALQGPYQETQYF	TGTGCCAGCAGCGTAGCTTTGCAGGGACCCTACCAAGAGACCCAGTACTTC
TRBD1	few	TRBJ2-1	TRBV20-1	CSARPLDRTGEQFF	TGCAGTGCTAGGCCCCTGGACAGGACGGGTGAGCAGTTCTTC
-	-	TRBJ2-4	TRBV3-1	CASSPRLAKNIQYF	TGTGCCAGCAGCCCCCGCCTAGCCAAAAACATTCAGTACTTC
TRBD2	-	TRBJ2-2	TRBV27	CASSSLAVTNTGELFF	TGTGCCAGCAGCTCACTAGCGGTTACAAACACCGGGGAGCTGTTTTTT
TRBD2	few	TRBJ2-3	TRBV20-1	CSAIAGGTDTQYF	TGCAGTGCTATAGCGGGGGGCACAGATACGCAGTATTTT
-	-	TRBJ2-7	TRBV12-3/TRBV12-4	CASSLNLPGKYEQYF	TGTGCCAGCAGTTTAAACCTCCCCGGGAAGTACGAGCAGTACTTC
-	few	TRBJ1-2	TRBV7-2	CASRSSGSYGYTF	TGTGCCAGCAGATCATCAGGGAGTTATGGCTACACCTTC
-	-	TRBJ2-7	TRBV18	CASSSTTRVVSDEQYF	TGTGCCAGCTCTTCTACGACAAGGGTCGTTAGCGACGAGCAGTACTTC
TRBD2	-	TRBJ2-1	TRBV12-5	CASGLVLGTSVYEQFF	TGTGCTAGTGGTTTGGTACTCGGGACTAGCGTCTATGAGCAGTTCTTC
-	-	TRBJ1-1	TRBV12-3/TRBV12-4	CASSLGDEAFF	TGTGCCAGCAGTTTAGGGGACGAAGCTTTCTTT